Each of the 16 T cell receptor beta chains below was sequenced from the same sample in a study of blood T cell repertoires in COVID-19. Generated by immunoSEQ multiplex PCR, the TCRdb table keeps only in-frame clones and is missing some. The table includes around 310,000 clones, around 89% detected once. Sequencing used peripheral blood. These TCRs come from a woman aged 45-65 years with active or convalescent COVID-19.

The chain is built from TRBV5-1 and TRBJ2-3; TRBD2 matches at 12 bases. Germline values: CDR1 SGHRS, CDR2 YFSETQ. This CDR3 comprises 16 residues. V lost 4 bases and J lost 3; bases outside the gene matches: 6. The CDR3 DNA follows: TGCGCCAGCAGCCTCCCCACTAGCGGGGGGACAGATACGCAGTATTTT. Translating it yields CASSLPTSGGTDTQYF.

The rearrangement links TRBV7-2 to TRBJ2-1; 8 bases match TRBD2. CDR1 is SGHTA and CDR2 is FQGNSA in the germline V gene. The CDR3 spans 15 residues. The trim removed 1 base at V and 9 bases at J, leaving 8 bases unmatched. The chain's CDR3 is CASSLDRTSLGEQFF. CDR3 DNA sequence: TGTGCCAGCAGCTTAGACAGGACTAGCTTAGGTGAGCAGTTCTTC.

This chain uses TRBV30 with TRBJ2-2; D not certain. Germline CDR1 and CDR2: GTSNPN and SVGIG (reference sequence). The length of the CDR3 is 12 residues. V lost 1 base and J 8 bases, leaving 8 bases between the germline ends. CDR3 DNA: TGTGCCTGGAGTGGGCAATTTGGGGAGCTGTTTTTT. It is translated as CAWSGQFGELFF.

V and J are TRBV4-2 and TRBJ2-3, with D possibly matching TRBD1 (6 bases). This CDR3 spans 18 amino acids. From germline, CDR1 is LGHNA and CDR2 YNFKEQ. V dropped 1 base and J dropped 1 base, with 18 bases sitting between them. The CDR3 spells CASSQAPRRGQGTDTQYF. In nucleotides, the CDR3 is TGTGCCAGCAGCCAAGCCCCCCGCCGGGGACAAGGCACAGATACGCAGTATTTT.

CDR3 residues: CASSQRTSGGGTSYEQYF. The CDR3 DNA reads TGTGCCAGCAGCCAGCGGACTAGCGGGGGGGGAACCTCCTACGAGCAGTACTTC. The V and J genes are TRBV4-2 and TRBJ2-7; TRBD2 matches 15 bases. This CDR3 is built from 18 residues. The germline CDR1 and CDR2 sequences are LGHNA and YNFKEQ. The trim removed 3 bases at V and 0 bases at J, leaving 6 bases unmatched.

The V and J genes are TRBV6-5 and TRBJ1-3; possible D gene TRBD1, 5 bases. Germline assignment: CDR1 MNHEY and CDR2 SVGAGI. V lost 10 bases and J lost 7, with 14 bases in between. The CDR3 sequence is 12 residues long. The chain's CDR3 is CATLSGRNTIYF. Here the CDR3 DNA reads TGTGCCACCCTCTCAGGGCGGAACACCATATATTTT.

The rearrangement uses TRBV2 and TRBJ2-7, with D tentatively TRBD1 (5 bases). Germline-derived CDR1 and CDR2 are SNHLY and FYNNEI. This CDR3 spans 13 amino acids. Trimming shortened V by 7 bases and J by 4 bases, and 14 bases separated the two germline ends. The CDR3 sequence: CASKILDRYEQYF. For the CDR3, the DNA is TGTGCCAGCAAAATCCTCGACAGATACGAGCAGTACTTC.

A single count supports this clone. The rearrangement links TRBV6-2 or TRBV6-3 to TRBJ2-3; 7 positions match TRBD2. The CDR3 spans 17 residues. Looked up from germline, CDR1 is MNHEY and CDR2 is SVGEGT. The V gene end was trimmed by 2 bases and the J gene end by 0 bases; junction bases not matched to a gene: 8. The DNA of the CDR3 is TGTGCCAGCAGTTACAATTTTCGGGGGGAAAGCACAGATACGCAGTATTTT. Protein sequence: CASSYNFRGESTDTQYF.

The chain employs TRBV27 and TRBJ2-1; 8 bases are shared with TRBD1. CDR1 is MNHEY and CDR2 is SMNVEV in the germline V gene (reference sequence). The V segment lost 5 bases and the J segment 5 bases; nucleotides outside the gene matches: 2. The CDR3 runs 13 residues. The DNA for the CDR3 is TGTGCCAGCAGTCGGACAGGGAACAATGAGCAGTTCTTC. This codes for CASSRTGNNEQFF.

This rearrangement joins TRBV5-8 to TRBJ1-3; D perhaps matches TRBD1 (5 bases). The CDR3 runs 14 residues. Trimming removed 4 bases from V and 0 bases from J, with 8 bases in between. Germline V CDR1 and CDR2: SGHTS, YDEGEE. The CDR3: CASSRRVSGNTIYF. The CDR3 region has the DNA TGTGCCAGCAGCCGCAGGGTCTCTGGAAACACCATATATTTT.

The chain recombines TRBV19 with TRBJ1-5, with D perhaps matching TRBD1 (5 bases). The V and J ends lost 5 bases and 15 bases respectively, with 26 bases between them. The CDR3 extends over 15 amino acids. Germline V CDR1 and CDR2: LNHDA, SQIVND (reference sequence). Written as DNA, the CDR3 is TGTGCCAGTAGTCCCCCCGGTTCCCGGGGGGTTGGAGTGCATTTT. This encodes CASSPPGSRGVGVHF. Supplemented by reference TRBV19 and TRBJ1-5, the full variable domain reads DGGITQSPKYLFRKEGQNVTLSCEQNLNHDAMYWYRQDPGQGLRLIYYSQIVNDFQKGDIAEGYSVSREKKESFPLTVTSAQKNPTAFYLCASSPPGSRGVGVHFGDGTRLSIL.

The chain has TRBV30 and TRBJ1-1, with D unresolved. Between the trimmed V and J ends, which lost 3 bases and 3 bases, there was a span of 11 bases. The germline gives CDR1 GTSNPN, CDR2 SVGIG (reference sequence). The CDR3 has 13 residues. In DNA form, the CDR3 reads TGTGCCTGGAGGGCGGGCCGCTACACTGAAGCTTTCTTT. It translates to CAWRAGRYTEAFF.

The V and J genes are TRBV11-2 and TRBJ2-5, with TRBD2 matching 10 bases. The CDR3 covers 16 residues. From germline, CDR1 is SGHAT and CDR2 FQNNGV. With V trimmed by 3 bases and J by 5 bases, 9 bases remained unmatched. The DNA for the CDR3 is TGTGCCAGCAGCTTTATAGCGGGAGGCCCCACGGAGACCCAGTACTTC. This gives the protein CASSFIAGGPTETQYF.

This clone was detected only once. The CDR3 DNA follows: TGTGCCAGCAGCCCAGTGGGGGGACTCGTACAAGAGACCCAGTACTTC. It specifies CASSPVGGLVQETQYF. The chain recombines TRBV7-6 with TRBJ2-5; maybe TRBD2 (6 bases). CDR1 SGHVS and CDR2 FNYEAQ come from the germline V gene. The CDR3 totals 16 residues. V was cut by 5 bases and J by 2 bases, with 18 bases left in between.

The chain links TRBV6-2 or TRBV6-3 to TRBJ1-1; maybe TRBD1 (5 bases). Germline-derived CDR1 and CDR2 are MNHEY and SVGEGT. Trimming removed 4 bases from V and 3 bases from J, with 15 bases in between. The CDR3 is made up of 15 amino acids. The CDR3 DNA is TGTGCCAGCAGTTTTAATGGGGCGGTTGACACTGAAGCTTTCTTT. This translates into CASSFNGAVDTEAFF.

This chain uses TRBV4-3 with TRBJ1-2; 10 bases agree with TRBD1. CDR1 is LGHNA, CDR2 YSLEER, per germline. Losses at the gene ends were 0 bases for V and 7 bases for J; bases not matched to a gene: 5. CDR3 length: 15 amino acids. The CDR3 here is CASSQDYGDRGGYTF. Written as DNA, the CDR3 is TGCGCCAGCAGCCAAGATTACGGGGACAGGGGTGGCTACACCTTC.